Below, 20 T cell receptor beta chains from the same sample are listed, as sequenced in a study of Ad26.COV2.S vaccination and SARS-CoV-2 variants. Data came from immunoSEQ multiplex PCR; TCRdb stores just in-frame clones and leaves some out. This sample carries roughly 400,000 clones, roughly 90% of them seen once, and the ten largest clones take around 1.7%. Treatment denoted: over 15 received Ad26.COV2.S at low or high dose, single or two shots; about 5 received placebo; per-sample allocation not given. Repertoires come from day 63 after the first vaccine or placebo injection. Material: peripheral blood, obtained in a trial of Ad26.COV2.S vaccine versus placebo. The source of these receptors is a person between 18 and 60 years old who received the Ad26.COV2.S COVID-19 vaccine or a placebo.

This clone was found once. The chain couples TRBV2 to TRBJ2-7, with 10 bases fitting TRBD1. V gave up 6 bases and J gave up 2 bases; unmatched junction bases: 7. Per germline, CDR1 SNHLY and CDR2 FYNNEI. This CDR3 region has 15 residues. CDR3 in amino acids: CASSLPGTGAYEQYF. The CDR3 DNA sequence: TGTGCCAGCAGCCTACCAGGGACAGGGGCCTACGAGCAGTACTTC.

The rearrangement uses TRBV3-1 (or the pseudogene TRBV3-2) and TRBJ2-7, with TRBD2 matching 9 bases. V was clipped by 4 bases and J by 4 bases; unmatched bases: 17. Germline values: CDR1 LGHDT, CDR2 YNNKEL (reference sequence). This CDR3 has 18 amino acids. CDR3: CASSRERPRGGALYEQYF. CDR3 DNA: TGTGCCAGCAGCCGCGAGAGGCCGCGCGGGGGGGCTTTATACGAGCAGTACTTC.

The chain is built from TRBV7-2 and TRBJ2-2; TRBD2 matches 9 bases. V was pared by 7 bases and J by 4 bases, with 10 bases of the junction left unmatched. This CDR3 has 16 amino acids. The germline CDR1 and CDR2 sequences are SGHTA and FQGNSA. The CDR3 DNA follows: TGTGCCAGCACTTTCTGGACTAGCGCGGCCACCGGGGAGCTGTTTTTT. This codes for CASTFWTSAATGELFF.

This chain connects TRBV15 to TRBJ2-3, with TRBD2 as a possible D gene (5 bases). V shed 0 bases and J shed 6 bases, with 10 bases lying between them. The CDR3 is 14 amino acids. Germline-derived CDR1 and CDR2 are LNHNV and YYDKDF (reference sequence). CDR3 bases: TGTGCCACCAGCAGAGAGGACTTTAGGGATACGCAGTATTTT. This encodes CATSREDFRDTQYF.

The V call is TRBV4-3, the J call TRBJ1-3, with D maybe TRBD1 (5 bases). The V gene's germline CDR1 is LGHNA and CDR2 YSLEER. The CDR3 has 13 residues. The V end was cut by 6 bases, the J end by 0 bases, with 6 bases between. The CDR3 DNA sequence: TGCGCCAGCAGGGACAACTCTGGAAACACCATATATTTT. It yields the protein CASRDNSGNTIYF.

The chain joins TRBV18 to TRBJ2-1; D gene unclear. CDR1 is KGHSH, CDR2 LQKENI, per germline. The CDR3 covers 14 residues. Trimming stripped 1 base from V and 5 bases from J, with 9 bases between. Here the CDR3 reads CASSPRAADNEQFF. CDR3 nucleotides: TGTGCCAGCTCACCACGGGCTGCAGACAATGAGCAGTTCTTC.

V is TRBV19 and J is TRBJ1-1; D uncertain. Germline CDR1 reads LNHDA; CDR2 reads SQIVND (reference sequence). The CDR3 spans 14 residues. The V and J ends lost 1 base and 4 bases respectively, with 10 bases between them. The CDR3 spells CASSIGGSLTEAFF. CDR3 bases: TGTGCCAGTAGTATAGGCGGCTCACTCACTGAAGCTTTCTTT.

As DNA, the CDR3 is TGTGCCAGTAGTAGGGACAGGGTAGCTGGCGAGCAGTACTTC. Its protein is CASSRDRVAGEQYF. The chain is built from TRBV19 and TRBJ2-7; 9 nucleotides line up with TRBD1. Germline V lookup: CDR1 LNHDA, CDR2 SQIVND (reference sequence). V gave up 4 bases and J gave up 6 bases; unmatched junction bases: 7. This CDR3 is built from 14 residues.

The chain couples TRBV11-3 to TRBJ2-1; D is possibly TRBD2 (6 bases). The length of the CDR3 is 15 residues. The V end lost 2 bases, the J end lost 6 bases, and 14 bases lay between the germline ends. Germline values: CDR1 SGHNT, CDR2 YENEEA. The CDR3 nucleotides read TGTGCCAGCAGCTTATTGGGCCGGGGAGGCAATGAGCAGTTCTTC. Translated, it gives CASSLLGRGGNEQFF.

CDR3 sequence (DNA): TGTGCCTGGAGTCGGGCCGCCGGGGAGCTGTTTTTT. Its translation: CAWSRAAGELFF. This chain links TRBV30 with TRBJ2-2; D uncertain. CDR1 is GTSNPN and CDR2 is SVGIG in the germline V gene (reference sequence). The CDR3 is 12 residues long. Trimming stripped 2 bases from V and 6 bases from J, with 7 bases between.

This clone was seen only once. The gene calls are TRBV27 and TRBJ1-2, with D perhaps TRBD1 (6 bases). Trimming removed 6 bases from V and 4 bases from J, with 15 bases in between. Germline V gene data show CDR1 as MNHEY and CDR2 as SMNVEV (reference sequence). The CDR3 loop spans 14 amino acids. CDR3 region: CASSPLSGAYGYTF. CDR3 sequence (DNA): TGTGCCAGCAGCCCTTTGTCAGGGGCCTATGGCTACACCTTC.

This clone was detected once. The CDR3 sequence: CASSQGEGSYEQYF. The DNA for the CDR3 is TGCGCCAGCAGCCAAGGGGAGGGATCCTACGAGCAGTACTTC. This sequence joins TRBV4-1 and TRBJ2-7; 7 bases align to TRBD2. The CDR3 loop spans 14 amino acids. The V and J ends lost 1 base and 1 base, in that order; junction bases with no gene match: 1. From germline, CDR1 is MGHRA and CDR2 YSYEKL.

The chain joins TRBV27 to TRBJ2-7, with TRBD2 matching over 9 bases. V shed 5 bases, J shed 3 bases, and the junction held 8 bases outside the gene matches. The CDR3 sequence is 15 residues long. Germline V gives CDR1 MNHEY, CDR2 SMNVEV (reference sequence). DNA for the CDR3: TGTGCCAGCAGTCTTAGCGGGGGCCACGTCTACGAGCAGTACTTC. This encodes CASSLSGGHVYEQYF.

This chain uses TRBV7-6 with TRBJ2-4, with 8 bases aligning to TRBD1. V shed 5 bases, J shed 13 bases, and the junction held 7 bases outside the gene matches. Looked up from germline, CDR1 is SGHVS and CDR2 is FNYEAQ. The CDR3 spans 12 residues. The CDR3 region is CASSSRTGRQYF. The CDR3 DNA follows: TGTGCCAGCAGCAGCCGGACAGGGCGCCAGTACTTC.

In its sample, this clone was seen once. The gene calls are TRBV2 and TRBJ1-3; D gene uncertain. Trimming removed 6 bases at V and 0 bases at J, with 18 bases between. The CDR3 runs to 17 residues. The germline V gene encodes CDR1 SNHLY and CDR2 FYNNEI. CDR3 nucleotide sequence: TGTGCCAGCAGAACCCCGAATTGGTCCCCCTCTGGAAACACCATATATTTT. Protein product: CASRTPNWSPSGNTIYF.

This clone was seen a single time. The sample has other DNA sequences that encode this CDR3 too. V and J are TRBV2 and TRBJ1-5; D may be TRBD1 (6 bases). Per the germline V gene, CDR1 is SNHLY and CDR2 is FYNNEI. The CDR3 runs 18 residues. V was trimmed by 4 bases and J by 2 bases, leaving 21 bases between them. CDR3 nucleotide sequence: TGTGCCAGCAGTGCTATTCTGGAGGGGGAGGGCGGCAATCAGCCCCAGCATTTT. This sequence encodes CASSAILEGEGGNQPQHF.

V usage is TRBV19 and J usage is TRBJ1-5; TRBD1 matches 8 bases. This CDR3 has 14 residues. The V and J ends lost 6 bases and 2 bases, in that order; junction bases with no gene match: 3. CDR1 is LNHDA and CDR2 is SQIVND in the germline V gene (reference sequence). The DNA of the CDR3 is TGTGCCAGTAGAGCACAGGGGGGCAATCAGCCCCAGCATTTT. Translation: CASRAQGGNQPQHF. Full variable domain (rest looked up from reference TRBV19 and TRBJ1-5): DGGITQSPKYLFRKEGQNVTLSCEQNLNHDAMYWYRQDPGQGLRLIYYSQIVNDFQKGDIAEGYSVSREKKESFPLTVTSAQKNPTAFYLCASRAQGGNQPQHFGDGTRLSIL.

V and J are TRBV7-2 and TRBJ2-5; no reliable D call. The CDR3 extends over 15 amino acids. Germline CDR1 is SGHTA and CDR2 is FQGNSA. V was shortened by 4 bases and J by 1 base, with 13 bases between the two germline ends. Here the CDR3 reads CASSSSEYIQETQYF. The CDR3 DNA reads TGTGCCAGCAGCTCTTCGGAGTATATCCAAGAGACCCAGTACTTC.

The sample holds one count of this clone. CDR3 sequence (DNA): TGCGCCAGCAGCCAAGTTACCGGGGGCTTATACAATGAGCAGTTCTTC. Encoded protein: CASSQVTGGLYNEQFF. The V gene is TRBV4-1, the J gene TRBJ2-1; D possibly uses TRBD1 or TRBD2 (6 bases each). Trimming cost V 1 base and J 4 bases, with 14 bases left between them. Germline V gene sequence: CDR1 MGHRA, CDR2 YSYEKL. The CDR3 covers 16 residues.

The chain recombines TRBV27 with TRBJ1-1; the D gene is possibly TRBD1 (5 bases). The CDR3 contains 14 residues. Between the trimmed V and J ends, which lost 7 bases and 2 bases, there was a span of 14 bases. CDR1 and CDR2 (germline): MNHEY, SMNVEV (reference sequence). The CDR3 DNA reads TGTGCCAGCAATGATTTTAGGGGAAACACTGAAGCTTTCTTT. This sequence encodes CASNDFRGNTEAFF.